Given below is one T cell receptor (beta chain) in context. The protocol was immunoSEQ multiplex PCR, while the TCRdb copy is restricted to in-frame clones and leaves out a portion. The sample contains more than 350,000 clones, 89% of which appear only once. With 11 bases clipped from V and 10 bases from J, the junction kept 4 bases outside the gene matches. The CDR3 length is 10 residues. Looked up from germline, CDR1 is MGHDK and CDR2 is SYGVNS. This specimen belongs to a study of blood T cell repertoires in COVID-19. Study overall: The analysed material was cDNA or gDNA that came from T cells, B-cell-depleted T cells, or PBMCs.

The V gene is TRBV25-1, the J gene TRBJ2-1; TRBD2 matches 8 bases. The sequencing sample was made of peripheral blood. The source of this sequence is a woman aged 30 to 39 with COVID-19, enrolled during active disease. CDR3 protein: CAARGGEQFF. The CDR3 DNA sequence: TGTGCCGCCCGGGGGGGAGAGCAGTTCTTC.